The rows below give T cell receptor beta chains drawn from one sample of a study of regulatory T cells in long-lasting Graves disease. TCRdb reanalysed the multiplex PCR reads using MiXCR and keeps one entry per CDR3 protein. Of 380,000 or so distinct CDR3 sequences in the sample, under 20% were seen once. Separately, the same data were catalogued under a study of T cells in Graves' hyperthyroidism and ophthalmopathy.

The sample here was peripheral blood mononuclear cells (PBMCs), taken at new diagnosis, from a patient treated with antithyroid drugs. Source of these receptors: a woman aged 18-29 years with Graves disease. The CDR3 runs from the conserved cysteine through the conserved F or W. The order of the fields is CDR3 protein, CDR3 DNA, clone size, J gene, CDR3 length, V gene, D gene. A D gene is named only where the DNA matches it firmly. Not all rows give a size; the values are once, few, many and, for expanded clones, a class.

CASRRNRETSTDTQYF,TGTGCCAGCAGGAGAAACAGGGAAACTAGCACAGATACGCAGTATTTT,many,TRBJ2-3,16,TRBV27,.
CASSLSSGGSYNEQFF,TGTGCCAGCAGTTTATCTAGCGGGGGCTCCTACAATGAGCAGTTCTTC,many,TRBJ2-1,16,TRBV28,TRBD2
CASSLANRQKQFF,TGTGCCAGCAGCTTAGCGAATCGACAGAAACAGTTCTTC,.,TRBJ2-1,13,TRBV7-9,.
CATSSGQGGQPQHF,TGTGCCACCAGCAGCGGACAGGGAGGTCAGCCCCAGCATTTT,.,TRBJ1-5,14,TRBV15,TRBD1
CASRLEDTGELFF,TGTGCCAGCAGACTAGAGGACACCGGGGAGCTGTTTTTT,many,TRBJ2-2,13,TRBV13,.
CASSRSLAATYNEQFF,TGTGCCAGTAGTAGGTCCCTAGCGGCCACCTACAATGAGCAGTTCTTC,.,TRBJ2-1,16,TRBV19,TRBD2
CASGTGGELFF,TGCGCCAGCGGGACCGGCGGGGAGCTGTTTTTT,many,TRBJ2-2,11,TRBV5-1,.
CASTQGQGAADTQYF,TGTGCCAGCACCCAAGGACAGGGGGCCGCAGATACGCAGTATTTT,.,TRBJ2-3,15,TRBV6-1,TRBD1
CASSFPGPMNTEAFF,TGTGCCAGCAGTTTTCCAGGGCCTATGAACACTGAAGCTTTCTTT,many,TRBJ1-1,15,TRBV28,.
CASSVGPGSPNTEAFF,TGTGCCAGCAGCGTTGGACCGGGATCCCCAAACACTGAAGCTTTCTTT,once,TRBJ1-1,16,TRBV3-1,.
CSASAGDSGSLQETQYF,TGCAGTGCTAGTGCGGGGGATAGCGGGTCCTTACAAGAGACCCAGTACTTC,many,TRBJ2-5,17,TRBV20-1,TRBD2
CSARDRGDPTDTQYF,TGCAGTGCTAGAGATAGGGGGGACCCCACAGATACGCAGTATTTT,many,TRBJ2-3,15,TRBV20-1,.
CATGGRVGTEAFF,TGTGCCACCGGCGGCAGGGTGGGCACTGAAGCTTTCTTT,.,TRBJ1-1,13,TRBV15,.
CASSLDAGTGAGYGYTF,TGCGCCAGCAGCTTGGACGCCGGGACAGGGGCTGGCTATGGCTACACCTTC,many,TRBJ1-2,17,TRBV5-1,TRBD1
CASTGSGELFF,TGTGCCTCGACTGGATCCGGGGAGCTGTTTTTT,many,TRBJ2-2,11,TRBV30,.
CASSLRQGAGEKLFF,TGCGCCAGCAGCTTACGACAGGGGGCTGGTGAAAAACTGTTTTTT,many,TRBJ1-4,15,TRBV5-1,TRBD1
CASSHGGGRGRLETQYF,TGTGCCAGCAGCCACGGGGGCGGCAGGGGGCGCTTGGAGACCCAGTACTTC,many,TRBJ2-5,17,TRBV3-1,TRBD1
CSPAQGVKGSETQYF,TGCAGCCCGGCACAGGGGGTGAAGGGGTCAGAGACCCAGTACTTC,.,TRBJ2-5,15,TRBV29-1,TRBD1
CASSLGQGGNIQYF,TGTGCCAGCAGCTTGGGTCAGGGGGGGAACATTCAGTACTTC,.,TRBJ2-4,14,TRBV5-5,.
CAWSQGTYGYTF,TGTGCCTGGAGTCAGGGGACTTATGGCTACACCTTC,.,TRBJ1-2,12,TRBV30,.
CSASTGFGDTQYF,TGCAGTGCTAGCACAGGGTTTGGAGATACGCAGTATTTT,many,TRBJ2-3,13,TRBV20-1,.
CASSLGTGDDNEQFF,TGTGCCAGCAGTCTGGGGACGGGAGACGACAATGAGCAGTTCTTC,few,TRBJ2-1,15,TRBV25-1,.
CASRPRRGTEAFF,TGTGCCAGCAGACCTCGTCGGGGAACTGAAGCTTTCTTT,many,TRBJ1-1,13,TRBV28,.
CSVEEGTGNTGELFF,TGCAGCGTTGAAGAAGGGACAGGGAACACCGGGGAGCTGTTTTTT,.,TRBJ2-2,15,TRBV29-1,TRBD1
CASSPGWVERFF,TGTGCCAGCAGCCCCGGGTGGGTTGAGCGGTTCTTC,many,TRBJ2-1,12,TRBV28,.
CASSLLAGGTDTQYF,TGTGCCAGCAGCTTACTAGCGGGAGGAACAGATACGCAGTATTTT,many,TRBJ2-3,15,TRBV3-1,TRBD2
CAWRGSANYGYTF,TGTGCCTGGAGGGGGAGTGCTAACTATGGCTACACCTTC,many,TRBJ1-2,13,TRBV30,.
CAWNGQKETQYF,TGTGCCTGGAATGGTCAGAAAGAGACCCAGTACTTC,many,TRBJ2-5,12,TRBV30,.
CASSATISTEAFF,TGTGCCAGCAGCGCTACTATAAGCACTGAAGCTTTCTTT,many,TRBJ1-1,13,TRBV7-9,.
CASHRRGGLSSYNEQFF,TGTGCCAGCCATCGGCGGGGAGGACTTAGCTCCTACAATGAGCAGTTCTTC,many,TRBJ2-1,17,TRBV12-3/TRBV12-4,.
CSAIVLAGGRNEQFF,TGCAGTGCCATAGTGCTAGCGGGGGGCCGGAATGAGCAGTTCTTC,many,TRBJ2-1,15,TRBV20-1,TRBD2
CASSSQGGSGGELFF,TGTGCCAGCAGCTCGCAAGGCGGGAGTGGCGGGGAGCTGTTTTTT,few,TRBJ2-2,15,TRBV3-1,TRBD2
CASSSGTSGRALAKNIQYF,TGTGCCAGCAGCTCCGGGACTAGCGGGAGGGCCCTAGCCAAAAACATTCAGTACTTC,many,TRBJ2-4,19,TRBV11-2,TRBD2
CASTRDGSYNSPLHF,TGTGCCAGTACCCGGGACGGGAGTTATAATTCACCCCTCCACTTT,.,TRBJ1-6,15,TRBV19,.